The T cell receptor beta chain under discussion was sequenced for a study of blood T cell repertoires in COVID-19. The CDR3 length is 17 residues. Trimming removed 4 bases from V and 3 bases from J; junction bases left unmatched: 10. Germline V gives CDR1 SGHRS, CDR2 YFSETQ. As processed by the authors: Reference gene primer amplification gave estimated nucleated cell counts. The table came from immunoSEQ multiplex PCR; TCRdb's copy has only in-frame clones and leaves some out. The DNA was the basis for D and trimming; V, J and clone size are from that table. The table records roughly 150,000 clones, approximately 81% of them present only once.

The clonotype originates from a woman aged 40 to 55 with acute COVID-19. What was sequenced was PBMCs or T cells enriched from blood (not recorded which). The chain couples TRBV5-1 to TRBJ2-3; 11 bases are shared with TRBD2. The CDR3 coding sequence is TGCGCCAGCAGCATCCCACTAGCGGGAGTTAGTACAGATACGCAGTATTTT. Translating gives CASSIPLAGVSTDTQYF.